This passage covers 10 T cell receptor beta chains from one sample sequenced in a study of cytomegalovirus exposure and HLA in healthy donors. 13 Jbeta primers and 60 Vbeta primers were used for the PCR. Measured with immunoSEQ multiplex PCR; TCRdb has only the in-frame clones, and not every one. The repertoire holds about 160,000 clones, with 75% to 80% as singletons. Sequenced input: PBMCs. The source is a woman in her fifties or sixties in good health and CMV-seropositive.

The chain uses TRBV4-1 and TRBJ1-5; D possibly corresponds to TRBD1 (5 bases). Germline CDR1 is MGHRA and CDR2 is YSYEKL. Trimming removed 0 bases at V and 6 bases at J, with 15 bases between. The CDR3 totals 16 residues. The CDR3 coding sequence is TGCGCCAGCAGCCAAGATCCATCCCGGACATCTCAGCCCCAGCATTTT. Amino acid sequence: CASSQDPSRTSQPQHF.

This rearrangement joins TRBV4-1 to TRBJ2-3; D perhaps matches TRBD1 (5 bases). The V end was cut by 1 base, the J end by 4 bases, with 12 bases between. Germline V gene data show CDR1 as MGHRA and CDR2 as YSYEKL. The CDR3 consists of 15 residues. Here the CDR3 DNA reads TGCGCCAGCAGCCAAGCGGCAGGGCCTGCAGATACGCAGTATTTT. Translating it yields CASSQAAGPADTQYF.

The chain carries TRBV25-1 and TRBJ2-7; maybe TRBD1 (6 bases). The CDR3 runs 13 residues. Trimming cost V 3 bases and J 9 bases, with 15 bases left between them. CDR1 and CDR2 from the germline V gene are MGHDK and SYGVNS. In DNA form, the CDR3 reads TGTGCCAGCAGTGATGGGGGCGGAGGCGGGCAGTACTTC. Amino acid sequence: CASSDGGGGGQYF.

This clone appeared a few times. The V and J genes are TRBV9 and TRBJ2-7; D is possibly TRBD2 (6 bases). The CDR3 runs to 13 residues. Trimming took off 10 bases at V and 0 bases at J, with 14 bases between the two ends. Germline lookup yields CDR1 SGDLS and CDR2 YYNGEE. The CDR3 nucleotides are TGTGCCCTGTGTGGCGGGGCCTCCTACGAGCAGTACTTC. Encoded protein: CALCGGASYEQYF.

The chain is built from TRBV5-5 and TRBJ1-2; D not certain. The CDR3 is 12 amino acids. The ends were cut back, 4 bases at V and 5 bases at J, with 9 bases in the middle. The germline V gene encodes CDR1 SGHKS and CDR2 YYEKEE (reference sequence). CDR3 in amino acids: CASSPGSYGYTF. The CDR3 DNA sequence: TGTGCCAGCAGCCCGGGGAGTTATGGCTACACCTTC.

The chain uses TRBV5-4 and TRBJ1-2, with a possible D match to TRBD1 (6 bases). Per germline, CDR1 SGHNT and CDR2 YYREEE (reference sequence). V lost 4 bases to trimming and J lost 7 bases, with 17 bases between them. The CDR3 runs 14 residues. The CDR3 nucleotides are TGTGCCAGCAGCGAAGATGGGGGAGGGGGTGGCTACACCTTC. Translating gives CASSEDGGGGGYTF.

This chain joins TRBV5-4 and TRBJ2-7; D ambiguous. Trimming shortened V by 0 bases and J by 7 bases, and 17 bases separated the two germline ends. The CDR3 is 15 amino acids. In germline, CDR1 is SGHNT, CDR2 YYREEE (reference sequence). CDR3 sequence (DNA): TGTGCCAGCAGCTTGGATCGCGCACGCGGTGTGGAGCAGTACTTC. Amino acid sequence: CASSLDRARGVEQYF. The entire variable domain, with the rest obtained from reference TRBV5-4 and TRBJ2-7, is as follows: ETGVTQSPTHLIKTRGQQVTLRCSSQSGHNTVSWYQQALGQGPQFIFQYYREEENGRGNFPPRFSGLQFPNYSSELNVNALELDDSALYLCASSLDRARGVEQYFGPGTRLTVT.

The V gene is TRBV28, the J gene TRBJ1-2; D is perhaps TRBD1 (5 bases). CDR3 length: 15 residues. V was pared by 3 bases and J by 4 bases, with 15 bases between. From germline, CDR1 is MDHEN and CDR2 SYDVKM. The CDR3, as DNA: TGTGCCAGCAGTTTGACCAGGGTAAGAAGCTATGGCTACACCTTC. The encoded protein is CASSLTRVRSYGYTF.

The J gene is TRBJ1-6, the V gene TRBV5-1, with TRBD1 identical over 8 bases. The CDR3 loop spans 14 amino acids. CDR1 and CDR2 from the germline V gene are SGHRS and YFSETQ. J was trimmed by 9 bases and V by 4 bases; bases with no gene match: 6. This CDR3 reads CASSVGTGGSPLHF. CDR3 nucleotide sequence: TGCGCCAGCAGCGTCGGGACAGGTGGTTCACCCCTCCACTTT. Based on the CDR3 plus reference TRBV5-1 and TRBJ1-6, the full variable domain is KAGVTQTPRYLIKTRGQQVTLSCSPISGHRSVSWYQQTPGQGLQFLFEYFSETQRNKGNFPGRFSGRQFSNSRSEMNVSTLELGDSALYLCASSVGTGGSPLHFGNGTRLTVT.

This clone is a singleton in its sample. The chain couples TRBV6-4 to TRBJ1-1, with a weak D call TRBD1 (5 bases). V dropped 1 base and J dropped 6 bases, with 12 bases sitting between them. The CDR3 consists of 14 residues. From germline, CDR1 is MRHNA and CDR2 SNTAGT. DNA of the CDR3: TGTGCCAGCAGTGACTGGGGAGGGGTGGCTGAAGCTTTCTTT. Its translation is CASSDWGGVAEAFF.